These 17 T cell receptor beta chains were sequenced from one sample in a study of T-cell memory formation after mild COVID-19. Using its own MiXCR run on the 5' RACE reads, TCRdb lists one record per CDR3 protein. This sample has approximately 46,000 distinct CDR3 sequences, with around 12% found just once. The specimen sequenced was PBMCs or a T cell subset sorted from them (not recorded which). These TCRs come from a man aged 18 to 30 who had mild COVID-19 (a few samples of this study predate the infection). Cell type and time point are not known.

This clonotype was detected ten times or more. The chain links TRBV4-2 to TRBJ2-1; no firm D call. V was shortened by 1 base and J by 4 bases, with 5 bases between the two germline ends. Germline CDR1 reads LGHNA; CDR2 reads YNFKEQ. CDR3 length: 13 amino acids. DNA of the CDR3: TGTGCCAGCAGCCAAGCAAAGTACAATGAGCAGTTCTTC. Translation gives CASSQAKYNEQFF.

This clonotype was seen many times. This chain links TRBV6-5 with TRBJ2-4, with 9 bases matching TRBD1. Germline CDR1 reads MNHEY; CDR2 reads SVGAGI. The J segment lost 3 bases and the V segment lost 4 bases, leaving 4 bases of the junction unmatched. There are 15 residues in the CDR3. CDR3 sequence reads: CASSSPGQGKNIQYF. The CDR3 DNA follows: TGTGCCAGCAGTTCCCCGGGACAGGGCAAAAACATTCAGTACTTC.

This clonotype has only a few counts. The chain joins TRBV7-2 to TRBJ2-7, with 12 bases matching TRBD2. V lost 3 bases to trimming and J lost 4 bases; unmatched junction nucleotides: 10. The CDR3 loop spans 17 amino acids. The germline gives CDR1 SGHTA, CDR2 FQGNSA. The CDR3 loop reads CASSFSSGGGSIYEQYF. For the CDR3, the DNA is TGTGCCAGCAGCTTTTCTAGCGGGGGGGGCTCGATATACGAGCAGTACTTC.

The genes are TRBV9 and TRBJ2-5; 9 bases are shared with TRBD1. The CDR3 is 17 amino acids. The J segment lost 2 bases and the V segment lost 2 bases, leaving 10 bases of the junction unmatched. Germline loops: CDR1 SGDLS, CDR2 YYNGEE. The CDR3 reads CASSVYAGTGLQETQYF. Written as DNA, the CDR3 is TGTGCCAGCAGCGTTTACGCTGGGACAGGGCTTCAAGAGACCCAGTACTTC.

The CDR3 DNA reads TGCGCCAGCAGTCACCCACGTCGCTCGGGGTACGAGCAGTACGTC. Protein product: CASSHPRRSGYEQYV. The rearrangement links TRBV23-1 to TRBJ2-7; tentative D call: TRBD2 (5 bases). TRBV23-1 is filed as an ORF, its function uncertain. Trimming shortened V by 3 bases and J by 4 bases, and 16 bases separated the two germline ends. This CDR3 has 15 residues.

This clonotype was detected only a few times. The rearrangement joins TRBV4-3 to TRBJ1-5; D is perhaps TRBD1 (5 bases). V lost 3 bases and J 6 bases, leaving 15 bases between the germline ends. Germline values: CDR1 LGHNA, CDR2 YSLEER. This CDR3 is built from 15 residues. The CDR3 nucleotides are TGCGCCAGCAGCCAGATGTCAGGGTTTGGTCAGCCCCAGCATTTT. It is translated as CASSQMSGFGQPQHF.

This clonotype showed up just once. With a much larger clone just one base away, this may be a read error. This chain joins TRBV6-5 and TRBJ2-1; a weak D match, TRBD2 (5 bases). This CDR3 region has 15 residues. The germline V gene encodes CDR1 MNHEY and CDR2 SVGAGI. V lost 9 bases to trimming and J lost 1 base, with 16 bases between them. Written as DNA, the CDR3 is TGTGCCAGAAGCCCCGACGGAGGTTCCTACAATGAGCAGTTCTTC. It codes for CARSPDGGSYNEQFF.

CDR3 nucleotide sequence: TGTGCCACCAAAGGTTCGGCTACTGAAGCTTTCTTT. It yields the protein CATKGSATEAFF. The chain links TRBV15 to TRBJ1-1; D ambiguous. The CDR3 extends over 12 amino acids. Germline CDR1 reads LNHNV; CDR2 reads YYDKDF (reference sequence). Trimming left V 7 bases short and J 5 bases short, with 11 bases between.

In this sample, this clonotype turned up many times. As DNA, the CDR3 is TGTGCCAGCAGCCGACAGGGAAACGAGCAGTACTTC. As protein: CASSRQGNEQYF. The J gene is TRBJ2-7, the V gene TRBV6-5; 7 nucleotides agree with TRBD1. CDR1 MNHEY and CDR2 SVGAGI come from the germline V gene. The V segment lost 6 bases and the J segment 5 bases; nucleotides outside the gene matches: 4. CDR3 length: 12 amino acids.

This clonotype has at least ten counts. The chain uses TRBV4-1 and TRBJ2-2; tentatively, D is TRBD1 (7 bases). The V gene lost 2 bases and the J gene lost 6 bases, with 10 bases spanning the gap. The germline V gene encodes CDR1 MGHRA and CDR2 YSYEKL. The CDR3 has 14 amino acids. The CDR3: CASSQQGGSGELFF. Written as DNA, the CDR3 is TGCGCCAGCAGCCAACAGGGGGGTTCCGGGGAGCTGTTTTTT.

This clonotype occurred many times. CDR3 region: CAISERPGTEYGYTF. The CDR3 DNA reads TGTGCCATCAGTGAGCGACCCGGGACGGAGTATGGCTACACCTTC. The V call is TRBV10-3, the J call TRBJ1-2, with D possibly matching TRBD1 (5 bases). The germline CDR1 and CDR2 sequences are ENHRY and SYGVKD. The V end lost 2 bases, the J end lost 5 bases, and 15 bases lay between the germline ends. The CDR3 length is 15 residues.

This clonotype occurred a few times. This chain connects TRBV6-1 to TRBJ2-3; the match to TRBD2 covers 7 bases. The CDR3 consists of 17 residues. V dropped 0 bases and J dropped 5; count of bases not matched to a gene: 11. Per the germline V gene, CDR1 is MNHNS and CDR2 is SASEGT. The CDR3 loop is CASSEAGTGGALDTQYF. The CDR3 DNA is TGTGCCAGCAGTGAAGCCGGAACGGGGGGAGCTCTAGATACGCAGTATTTT.

This clonotype was seen repeatedly, ten times or more. CDR3 loop: CASSQDISGSSEAFF. CDR3 coding DNA: TGCGCCAGCAGCCAAGATATTTCTGGGAGCAGTGAAGCTTTCTTT. V gene TRBV4-3 combines with J gene TRBJ1-1; D is ambiguous. The length of the CDR3 is 15 residues. V was cut by 0 bases and J by 7 bases, with 15 bases left in between. Germline values: CDR1 LGHNA, CDR2 YSLEER.

This clonotype was counted at least ten times. The rearrangement joins TRBV19 to TRBJ2-1, with 13 bases that match TRBD2. The CDR3 has 15 residues. With V trimmed by 5 bases and J by 4 bases, 2 bases remained unmatched. Per germline, CDR1 LNHDA and CDR2 SQIVND (reference sequence). This CDR3 is CASSGTSGDYNEQFF. As DNA, the CDR3 is TGTGCCAGTAGTGGGACTAGCGGGGATTACAATGAGCAGTTCTTC.

This clonotype was counted between two and nine times. The V call is TRBV7-2, the J call TRBJ1-6; D possibly corresponds to TRBD1 (5 bases). Between the trimmed V and J ends, which lost 2 bases and 7 bases, there was a span of 15 bases. The CDR3 has 16 residues. The germline V gene encodes CDR1 SGHTA and CDR2 FQGNSA. Written as DNA, the CDR3 is TGTGCCAGCAGCTTAAATTACGGGACGGCAAATTCACCCCTCCACTTT. This codes for CASSLNYGTANSPLHF.

The rearrangement links TRBV6-5 to TRBJ1-2; no clear D. Germline CDR1 is MNHEY and CDR2 is SVGAGI. V gave up 1 base and J gave up 2 bases, with 11 bases separating them. The CDR3 is made up of 15 amino acids. As DNA, the CDR3 is TGTGCCAGCAGTTACTGGGCAGGATCCAACTATGGCTACACCTTC. Protein: CASSYWAGSNYGYTF.

This clonotype was observed many times. The CDR3, as DNA: TGCAGTGCTAGAGATACTAGCGGGGGGGCCGCAGAGACCCAGTACTTC. It encodes CSARDTSGGAAETQYF. The V call is TRBV20-1, the J call TRBJ2-5, with TRBD2 matching 13 bases. From germline, CDR1 is DFQATT and CDR2 SNEGSKA (reference sequence). This CDR3 contains 16 residues. J gave up 4 bases and V 0 bases, and 5 bases lay outside the gene matches.